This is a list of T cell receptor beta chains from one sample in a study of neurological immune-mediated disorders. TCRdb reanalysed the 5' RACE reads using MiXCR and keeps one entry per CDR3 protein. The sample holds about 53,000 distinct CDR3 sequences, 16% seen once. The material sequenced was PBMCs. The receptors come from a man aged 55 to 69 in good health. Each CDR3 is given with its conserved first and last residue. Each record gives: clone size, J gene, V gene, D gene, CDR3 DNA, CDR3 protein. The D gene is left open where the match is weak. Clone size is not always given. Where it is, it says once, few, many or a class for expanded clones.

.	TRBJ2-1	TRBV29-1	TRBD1	TGCAGCGTTGAAAAAGGGACAGCCATAACCCACAATGAGCAGTTCTTC	CSVEKGTAITHNEQFF
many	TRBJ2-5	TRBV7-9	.	TGTGCCAGCAGCCCCCGAAGGAGCGAGAGTGGGACCCAGTACTTC	CASSPRRSESGTQYF
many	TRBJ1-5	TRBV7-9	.	TGTGCCAGCAGCTTAGGGGGGTTGAATCAGCCCCAGCATTTT	CASSLGGLNQPQHF
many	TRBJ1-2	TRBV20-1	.	TGCAGTGCCACTCCCGGGAGTTACTATGGCTACACCTTC	CSATPGSYYGYTF
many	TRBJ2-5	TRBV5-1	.	TGCGCCAGCAGCCTACCCGACTTCCCACAAGAGACCCAGTACTTC	CASSLPDFPQETQYF
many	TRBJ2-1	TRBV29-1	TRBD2	TGCAGCGTTGTAGGGACTAGCGGGTCGGAAAATGAGCAGTTCTTC	CSVVGTSGSENEQFF
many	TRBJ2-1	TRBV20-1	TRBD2	TGCAGTGCTGCGATTCGAGCGGGAGGGATAAATGAGCAGTTCTTC	CSAAIRAGGINEQFF
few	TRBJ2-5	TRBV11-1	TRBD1	TGTGCCAGCAGCTTAGAACAGGGGAGCTGGGAGACCCAGTACTTC	CASSLEQGSWETQYF
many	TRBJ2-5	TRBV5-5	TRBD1	TGTGCCAGCAGCCGCGACAGGGTTGTAGAGACCCAGTACTTC	CASSRDRVVETQYF
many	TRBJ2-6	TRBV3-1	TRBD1	TGTGCCAGCAGCCAGGAGTGGGACAGGGTATTTGGGGCCAACGTCCTGACTTTC	CASSQEWDRVFGANVLTF
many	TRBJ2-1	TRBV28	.	TGTGCCAGCAGTTCATCCGACAGAAGCAATGAGCAGTTCTTC	CASSSSDRSNEQFF
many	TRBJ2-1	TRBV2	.	TGTGCCAGCGAAGCGACGAGCTCCTACAATGAGCAGTTCTTC	CASEATSSYNEQFF
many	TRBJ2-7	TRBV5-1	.	TGCGCCAGCAGCTCCACCAGGGATAGGTCCTCCTACGAGCAGTACTTC	CASSSTRDRSSYEQYF
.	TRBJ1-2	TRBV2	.	TGTGCCAGCAGGAGGGAGGTCGGCTATGGCTACACCTTC	CASRREVGYGYTF
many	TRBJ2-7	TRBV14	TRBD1	TGTGCCAGCAGCCAAAATGATCGGGACAGGGTTGGGGAGCAGTACTTC	CASSQNDRDRVGEQYF
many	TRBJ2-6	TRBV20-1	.	TGCAGTGCTAGAGTCGCCCCGGGTGGGGCCAACGTCCTGACTTTC	CSARVAPGGANVLTF
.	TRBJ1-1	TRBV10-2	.	TGCGCCAGCAAGGCTCGGGCCACTGAAGCTTTCTTT	CASKARATEAFF
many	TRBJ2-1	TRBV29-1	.	TGCAGCGTTGTAGGACCCATTGGGGAGCAGTTCTTC	CSVVGPIGEQFF
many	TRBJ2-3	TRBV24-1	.	TGTGCCACCAGTGTCTCGGCAAACACAGATACGCAGTATTTT	CATSVSANTDTQYF
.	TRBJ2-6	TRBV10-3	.	TGTGCCATCAGTGAAACCGGGACAAGGGGAGCTGGGGCCAACGTCCTGATATTC	CAISETGTRGAGANVLIF
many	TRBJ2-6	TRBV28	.	TGTGCCAGCAGTTTAAGAAGCCCTAGGGACCTGACTTTC	CASSLRSPRDLTF
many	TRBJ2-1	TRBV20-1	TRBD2	TGCAGTGCTAGAAGACTAGCGGATTACAATGAGCAGTTCTTC	CSARRLADYNEQFF
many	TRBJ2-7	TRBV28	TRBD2	TGTGCCAGCAGTTCCCCGACTAGCGGGAGAAACTACGAGCAGTACTTC	CASSSPTSGRNYEQYF
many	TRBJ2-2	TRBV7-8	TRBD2	TGTGCCAGCAGCTTATCGGGGCTTACTAGCGGGAGGGCCCACACCGGGGAGCTGTTTTTT	CASSLSGLTSGRAHTGELFF
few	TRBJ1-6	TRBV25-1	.	TGTGCCAGCGCCCCGGGGATACGGTATTCACCCCTCCACTTT	CASAPGIRYSPLHF
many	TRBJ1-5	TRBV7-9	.	TGTGCCACCTCCCCAGTCGAGCCCCAGCATTTT	CATSPVEPQHF
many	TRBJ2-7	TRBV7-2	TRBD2	TGTGCCAGCAGCTCGGGACTAGCGGGGAGACCGGGATCCTACGAGCAGTACTTC	CASSSGLAGRPGSYEQYF
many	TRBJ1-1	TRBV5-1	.	TGCGCCAGCAGATGGGACGGGAACACTGAAGCTTTCTTT	CASRWDGNTEAFF
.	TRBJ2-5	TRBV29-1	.	TGCAGCACTCCTAGGGGACCTCGGGAGACCCAGTACTTC	CSTPRGPRETQYF
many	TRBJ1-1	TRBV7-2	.	TGTGCCAGCAGCTTAGAAGCGGTCATGAACACTGAAGCTTTCTTT	CASSLEAVMNTEAFF
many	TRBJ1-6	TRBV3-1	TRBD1	TGTGCCAGCAGCCCAACAGGGGGCCCGAGCTCACCCCTCCACTTT	CASSPTGGPSSPLHF
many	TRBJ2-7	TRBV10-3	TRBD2	TGTGCCATCAGATCGACTAGCGGGAGGGCCGGAGGCTACGAGCAGTACTTC	CAIRSTSGRAGGYEQYF